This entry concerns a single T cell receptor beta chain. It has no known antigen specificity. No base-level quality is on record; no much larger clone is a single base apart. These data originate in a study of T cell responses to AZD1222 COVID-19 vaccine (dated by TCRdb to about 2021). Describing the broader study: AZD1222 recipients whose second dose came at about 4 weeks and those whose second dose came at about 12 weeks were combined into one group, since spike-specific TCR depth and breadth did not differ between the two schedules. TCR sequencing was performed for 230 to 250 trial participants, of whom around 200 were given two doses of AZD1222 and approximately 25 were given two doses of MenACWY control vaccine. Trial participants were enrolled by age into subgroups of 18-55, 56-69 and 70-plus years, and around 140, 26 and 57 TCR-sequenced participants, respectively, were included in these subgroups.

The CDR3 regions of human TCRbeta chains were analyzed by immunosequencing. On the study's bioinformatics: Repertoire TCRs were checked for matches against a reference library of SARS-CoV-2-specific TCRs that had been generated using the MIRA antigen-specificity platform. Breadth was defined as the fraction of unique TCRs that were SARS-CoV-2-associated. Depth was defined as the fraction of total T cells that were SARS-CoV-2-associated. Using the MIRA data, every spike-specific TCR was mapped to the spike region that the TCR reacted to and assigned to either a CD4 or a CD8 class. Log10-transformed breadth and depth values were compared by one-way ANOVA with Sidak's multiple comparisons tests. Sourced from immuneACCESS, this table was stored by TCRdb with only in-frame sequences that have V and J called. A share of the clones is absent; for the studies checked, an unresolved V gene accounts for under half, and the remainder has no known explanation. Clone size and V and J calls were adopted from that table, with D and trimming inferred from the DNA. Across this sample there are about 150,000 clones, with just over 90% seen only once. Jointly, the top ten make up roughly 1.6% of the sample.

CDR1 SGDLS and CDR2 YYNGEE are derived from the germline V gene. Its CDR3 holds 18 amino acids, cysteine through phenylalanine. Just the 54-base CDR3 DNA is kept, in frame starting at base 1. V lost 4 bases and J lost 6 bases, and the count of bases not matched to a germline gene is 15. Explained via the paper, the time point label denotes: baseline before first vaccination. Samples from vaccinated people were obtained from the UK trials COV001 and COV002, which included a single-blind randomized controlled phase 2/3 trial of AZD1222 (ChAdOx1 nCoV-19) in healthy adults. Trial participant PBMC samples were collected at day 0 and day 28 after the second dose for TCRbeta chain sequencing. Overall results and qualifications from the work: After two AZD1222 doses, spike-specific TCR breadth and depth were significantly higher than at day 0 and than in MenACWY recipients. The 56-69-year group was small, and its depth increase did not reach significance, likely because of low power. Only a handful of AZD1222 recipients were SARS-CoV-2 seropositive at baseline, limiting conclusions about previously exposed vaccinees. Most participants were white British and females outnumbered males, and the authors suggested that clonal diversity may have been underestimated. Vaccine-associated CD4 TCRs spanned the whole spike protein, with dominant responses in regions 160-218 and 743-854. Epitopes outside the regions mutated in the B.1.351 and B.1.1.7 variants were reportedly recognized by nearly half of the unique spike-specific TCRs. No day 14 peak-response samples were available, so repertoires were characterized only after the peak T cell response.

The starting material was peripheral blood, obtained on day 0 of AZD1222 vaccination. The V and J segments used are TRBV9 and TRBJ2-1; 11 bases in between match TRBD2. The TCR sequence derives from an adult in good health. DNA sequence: TGTGCCAGCAGCCCACGGCCTTACTTAGCGGGGGGGCTCAATGAGCAGTTCTTC. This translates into CASSPRPYLAGGLNEQFF.